This T cell receptor beta chain originates from a study of human CD8 memory T cell subsets. This clonotype is deemed medium-sized by its frequency. It was from duplicate vials of roughly 160,000 sorted CD8+ T cells per subset that RNA came. Germline CDR1 SGHNT, CDR2 YYREEE (reference sequence). This CDR3 contains 15 residues. By UMI-labeled 5' RACE, the TCR beta libraries were made. As originally analysed: Each of the TCR beta libraries had somewhere between roughly 2,700 and 20,000 functional CDR3 beta clonotypes in it. One entry per CDR3 protein, without DNA, is what TCRdb gives after re-calling the 5' RACE reads. The V and J calls come from TCRdb's annotation, not from the publication. Its table lists about 6,200 distinct CDR3 sequences.

The origin of this receptor is a human donor in good health. The sample consisted of CD8+ effector memory T cells (TEM) sorted from PBMCs. Subset described: effector memory CD8 T cells, CCR7- CD45RO+ CD95+. The chain combines TRBV5-4 with TRBJ2-1; TCRdb picks TRBD1, but there is no DNA to check that call. Here the CDR3 reads CASIWGGGTLSEQFF.